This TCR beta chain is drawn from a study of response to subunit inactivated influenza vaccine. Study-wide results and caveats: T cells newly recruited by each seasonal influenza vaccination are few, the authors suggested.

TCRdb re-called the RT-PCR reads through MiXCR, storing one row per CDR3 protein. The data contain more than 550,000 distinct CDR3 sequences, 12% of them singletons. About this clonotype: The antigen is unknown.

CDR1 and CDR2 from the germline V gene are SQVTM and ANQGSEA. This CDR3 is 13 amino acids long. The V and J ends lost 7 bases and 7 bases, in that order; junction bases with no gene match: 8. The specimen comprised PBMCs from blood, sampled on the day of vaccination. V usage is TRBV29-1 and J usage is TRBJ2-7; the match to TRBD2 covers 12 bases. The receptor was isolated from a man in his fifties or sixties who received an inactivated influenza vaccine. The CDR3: CSAGTSGPREQYF. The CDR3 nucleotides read TGCAGCGCCGGGACTAGCGGGCCTCGGGAGCAGTACTTC.